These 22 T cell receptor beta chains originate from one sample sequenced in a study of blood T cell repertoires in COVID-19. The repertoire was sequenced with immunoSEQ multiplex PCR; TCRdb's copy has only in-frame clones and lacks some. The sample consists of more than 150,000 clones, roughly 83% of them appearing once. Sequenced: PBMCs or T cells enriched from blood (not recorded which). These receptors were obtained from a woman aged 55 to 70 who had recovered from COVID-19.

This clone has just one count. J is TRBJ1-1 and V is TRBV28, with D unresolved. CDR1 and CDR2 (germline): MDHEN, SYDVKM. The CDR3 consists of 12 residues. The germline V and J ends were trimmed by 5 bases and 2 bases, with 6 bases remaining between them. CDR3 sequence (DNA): TGTGCCAGCAGTCTACTCAACACTGAAGCTTTCTTT. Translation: CASSLLNTEAFF.

The CDR3 reads CASKNQGAGTGELFF. CDR3 DNA sequence: TGTGCCAGCAAAAATCAAGGTGCAGGCACCGGGGAGCTGTTTTTT. V is TRBV2 and J is TRBJ2-2, with D uncertain. This CDR3 contains 15 residues. The germline V gene has CDR1 SNHLY and CDR2 FYNNEI. V shed 7 bases and J shed 4 bases, with 16 bases lying between them.

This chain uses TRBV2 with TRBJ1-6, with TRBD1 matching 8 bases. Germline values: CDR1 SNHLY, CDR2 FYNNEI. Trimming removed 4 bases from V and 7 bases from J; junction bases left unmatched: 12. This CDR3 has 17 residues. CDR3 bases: TGTGCCAGCAGTGGGGGAACGACAGGGGTCGGCAATTCACCCCTCCACTTT. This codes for CASSGGTTGVGNSPLHF.

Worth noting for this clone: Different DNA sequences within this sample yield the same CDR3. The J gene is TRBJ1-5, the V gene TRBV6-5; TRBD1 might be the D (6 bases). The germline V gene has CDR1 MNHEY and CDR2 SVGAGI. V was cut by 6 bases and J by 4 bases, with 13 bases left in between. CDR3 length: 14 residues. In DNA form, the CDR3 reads TGTGCCAGCAGCCTTGGACAGCCTAATCAGCCCCAGCATTTT. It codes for CASSLGQPNQPQHF.

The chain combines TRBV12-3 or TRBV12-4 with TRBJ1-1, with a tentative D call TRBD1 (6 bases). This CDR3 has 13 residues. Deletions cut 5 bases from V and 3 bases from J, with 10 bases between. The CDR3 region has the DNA TGTGCCAGCAGTAGGGGGGGGGACACTGAAGCTTTCTTT. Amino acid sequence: CASSRGGDTEAFF.

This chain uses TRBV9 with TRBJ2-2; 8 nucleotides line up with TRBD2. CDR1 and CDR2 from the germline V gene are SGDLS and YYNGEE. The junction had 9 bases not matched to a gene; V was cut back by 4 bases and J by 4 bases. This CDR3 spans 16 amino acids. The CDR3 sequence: CASSQSGSRGTGELFF. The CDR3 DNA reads TGTGCCAGCAGCCAAAGCGGGAGCCGGGGCACCGGGGAGCTGTTTTTT.

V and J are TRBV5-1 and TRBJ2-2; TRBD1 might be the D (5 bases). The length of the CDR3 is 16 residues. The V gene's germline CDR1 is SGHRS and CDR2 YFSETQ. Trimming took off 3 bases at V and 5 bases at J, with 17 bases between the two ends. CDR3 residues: CASSSPGRVVTGELFF. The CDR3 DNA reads TGCGCCAGCAGCTCGCCGGGCAGGGTGGTTACCGGGGAGCTGTTTTTT.

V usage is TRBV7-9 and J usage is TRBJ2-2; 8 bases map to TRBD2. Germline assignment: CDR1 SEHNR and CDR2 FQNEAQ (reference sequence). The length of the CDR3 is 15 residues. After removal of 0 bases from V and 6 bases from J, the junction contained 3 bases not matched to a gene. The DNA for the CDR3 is TGTGCCAGCAGCTTAGCGGCGGGGGGAGCCGGGGAGCTGTTTTTT. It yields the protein CASSLAAGGAGELFF.

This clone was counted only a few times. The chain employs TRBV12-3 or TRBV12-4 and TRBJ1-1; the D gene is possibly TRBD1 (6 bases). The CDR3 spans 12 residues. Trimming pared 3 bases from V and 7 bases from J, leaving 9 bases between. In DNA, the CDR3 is TGTGCCAGCAGTTTCGGACAGCTTGAAGCTTTCTTT. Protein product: CASSFGQLEAFF.

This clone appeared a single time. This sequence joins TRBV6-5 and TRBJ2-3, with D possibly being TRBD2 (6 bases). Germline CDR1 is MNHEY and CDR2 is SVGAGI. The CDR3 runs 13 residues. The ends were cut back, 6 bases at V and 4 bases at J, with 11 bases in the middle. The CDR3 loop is CASRGGAADTQYF. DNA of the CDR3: TGTGCCAGCAGGGGCGGGGCCGCAGATACGCAGTATTTT.

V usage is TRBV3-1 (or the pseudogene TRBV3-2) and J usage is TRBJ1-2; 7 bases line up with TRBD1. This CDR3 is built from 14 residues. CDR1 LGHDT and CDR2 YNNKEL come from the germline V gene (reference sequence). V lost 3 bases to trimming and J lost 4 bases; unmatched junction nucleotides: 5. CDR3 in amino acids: CASSQSTGIYGYTF. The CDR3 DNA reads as TGTGCCAGCAGCCAGTCGACAGGGATCTATGGCTACACCTTC.

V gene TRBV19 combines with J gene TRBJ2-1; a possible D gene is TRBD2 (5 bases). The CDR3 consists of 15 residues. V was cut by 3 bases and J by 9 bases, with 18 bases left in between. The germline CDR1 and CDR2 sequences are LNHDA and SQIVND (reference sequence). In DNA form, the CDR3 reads TGTGCCAGTAGTATGACTATATCTCTGTTAGGTGAGCAGTTCTTC. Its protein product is CASSMTISLLGEQFF.

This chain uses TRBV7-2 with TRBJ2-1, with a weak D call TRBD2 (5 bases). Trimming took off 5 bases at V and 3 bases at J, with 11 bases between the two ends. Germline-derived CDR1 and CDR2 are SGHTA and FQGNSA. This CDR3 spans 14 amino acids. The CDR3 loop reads CASSRRGIYNEQFF. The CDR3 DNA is TGTGCCAGCAGCCGGAGAGGGATCTACAATGAGCAGTTCTTC. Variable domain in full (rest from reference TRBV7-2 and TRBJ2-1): GAGVSQSPSNKVTEKGKDVELRCDPISGHTALYWYRQSLGQGLEFLIYFQGNSAPDKSGLPSDRFSAERTGGSVSTLTIQRTQQEDSAVYLCASSRRGIYNEQFFGPGTRLTVL.

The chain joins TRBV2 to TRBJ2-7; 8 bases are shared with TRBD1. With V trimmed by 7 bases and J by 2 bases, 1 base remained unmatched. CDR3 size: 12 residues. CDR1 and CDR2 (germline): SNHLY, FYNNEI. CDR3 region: CASNRGAYEQYF. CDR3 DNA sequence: TGTGCCAGCAACAGGGGGGCCTACGAGCAGTACTTC.

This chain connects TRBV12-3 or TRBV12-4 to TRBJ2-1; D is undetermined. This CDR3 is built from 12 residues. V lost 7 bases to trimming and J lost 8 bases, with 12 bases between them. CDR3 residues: CASTSLGHEQFF. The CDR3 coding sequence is TGTGCCAGCACCTCTCTAGGTCATGAGCAGTTCTTC.

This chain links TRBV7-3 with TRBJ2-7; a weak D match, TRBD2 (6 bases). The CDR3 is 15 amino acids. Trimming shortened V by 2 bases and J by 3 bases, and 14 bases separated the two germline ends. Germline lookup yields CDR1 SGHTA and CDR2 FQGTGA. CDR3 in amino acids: CASSLYPGRNYEQYF. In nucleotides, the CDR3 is TGTGCCAGCAGCTTATACCCGGGGAGGAACTACGAGCAGTACTTC.

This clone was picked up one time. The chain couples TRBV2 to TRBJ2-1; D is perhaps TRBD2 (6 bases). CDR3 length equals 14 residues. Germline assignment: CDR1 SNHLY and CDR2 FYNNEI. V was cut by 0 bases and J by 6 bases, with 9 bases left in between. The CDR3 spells CASSEAPRGNEQFF. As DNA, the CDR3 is TGTGCCAGCAGTGAAGCGCCGCGGGGCAATGAGCAGTTCTTC. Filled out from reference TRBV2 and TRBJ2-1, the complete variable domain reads EPEVTQTPSHQVTQMGQEVILRCVPISNHLYFYWYRQILGQKVEFLVSFYNNEISEKSEIFDDQFSVERPDGSNFTLKIRSTKLEDSAMYFCASSEAPRGNEQFFGPGTRLTVL.

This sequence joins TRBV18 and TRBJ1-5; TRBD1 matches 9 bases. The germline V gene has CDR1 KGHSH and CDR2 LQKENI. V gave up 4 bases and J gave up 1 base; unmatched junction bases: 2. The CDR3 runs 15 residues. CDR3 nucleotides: TGTGCCAGCTCACAGGGACAGGGAAGCAATCAGCCCCAGCATTTT. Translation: CASSQGQGSNQPQHF. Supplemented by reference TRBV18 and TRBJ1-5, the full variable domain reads NAGVMQNPRHLVRRRGQEARLRCSPMKGHSHVYWYRQLPEEGLKFMVYLQKENIIDESGMPKERFSAEFPKEGPSILRIQQVVRGDSAAYFCASSQGQGSNQPQHFGDGTRLSIL.

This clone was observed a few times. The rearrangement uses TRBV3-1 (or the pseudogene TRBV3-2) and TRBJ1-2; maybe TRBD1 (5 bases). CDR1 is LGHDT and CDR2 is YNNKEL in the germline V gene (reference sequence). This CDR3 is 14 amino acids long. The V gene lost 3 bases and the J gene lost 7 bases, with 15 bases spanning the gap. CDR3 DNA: TGTGCCAGCAGCCAGGACCCCGACAGTATTGGCTACACCTTC. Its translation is CASSQDPDSIGYTF.

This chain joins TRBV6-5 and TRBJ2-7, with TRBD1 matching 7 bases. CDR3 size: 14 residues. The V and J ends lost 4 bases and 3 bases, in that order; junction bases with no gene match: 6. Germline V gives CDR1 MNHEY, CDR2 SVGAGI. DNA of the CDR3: TGTGCCAGCAGTTTCGAAACAGGGGACTACGAGCAGTACTTC. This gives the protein CASSFETGDYEQYF.

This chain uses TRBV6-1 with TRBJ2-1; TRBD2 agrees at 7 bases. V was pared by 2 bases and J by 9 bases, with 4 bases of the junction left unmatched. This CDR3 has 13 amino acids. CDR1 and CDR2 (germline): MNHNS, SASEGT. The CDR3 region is CASSEMASGEQFF. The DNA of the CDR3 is TGTGCCAGCAGTGAAATGGCTAGCGGTGAGCAGTTCTTC.

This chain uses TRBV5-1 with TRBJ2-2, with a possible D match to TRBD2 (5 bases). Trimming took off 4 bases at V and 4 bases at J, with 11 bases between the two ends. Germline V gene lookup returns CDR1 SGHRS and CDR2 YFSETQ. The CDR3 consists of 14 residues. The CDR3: CASSMDSFTGELFF. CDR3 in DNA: TGCGCCAGCAGCATGGACTCCTTCACCGGGGAGCTGTTTTTT. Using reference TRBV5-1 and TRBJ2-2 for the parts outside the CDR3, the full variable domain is KAGVTQTPRYLIKTRGQQVTLSCSPISGHRSVSWYQQTPGQGLQFLFEYFSETQRNKGNFPGRFSGRQFSNSRSEMNVSTLELGDSALYLCASSMDSFTGELFFGEGSRLTVL.